The 16 T cell receptor beta chains listed next were all sequenced from one sample in a study of T cell repertoires in cytomegalovirus infection. Their antigen targets remain unknown. One entry per CDR3 protein results from TCRdb running MiXCR on the reads. The repertoire holds 900,000 to 950,000 distinct CDR3 sequences, approximately 30% seen once, with 10% to 15% in the top ten. The material sequenced was cultured CD8+ T cells from PBMCs, taken from culture after CMV antigen stimulation. The receptors come from a human donor in good health (CMV status not recorded). Some clones in this sample may be carry-over from other donors' samples.

In its sample, this clonotype was seen many times. J is TRBJ2-1 and V is TRBV7-8, with a weak D call TRBD1 (5 bases). Trimming removed 3 bases at V and 5 bases at J, with 14 bases between. CDR1 is SGHVS, CDR2 FQNEAQ, per germline. The CDR3 totals 15 residues. CDR3 DNA: TGTGCCAGCAGCTTGTACAAAGGGGCTCACAATGAGCAGTTCTTC. Protein sequence: CASSLYKGAHNEQFF.

In this sample, this clonotype turned up a few times. For the CDR3, the DNA is TGTGCCAGTACTGGGACGCCGTACAATGAGCAGTTCTTC. Translating gives CASTGTPYNEQFF. This rearrangement joins TRBV19 to TRBJ2-1, with D perhaps matching TRBD1 or TRBD2 (5 bases each). V lost 7 bases, J lost 4 bases, and 11 bases lay in between. The CDR3 spans 13 residues. Per the germline V gene, CDR1 is LNHDA and CDR2 is SQIVND (reference sequence).

This clonotype occurred a few times. The chain's CDR3 is CASSRHPGDTPYEQYV. The CDR3, as DNA: TGTGCCAGCAGTAGACACCCCGGGGACACCCCCTACGAGCAGTACGTC. The V gene is TRBV6-2 or TRBV6-3, the J gene TRBJ2-7; a possible D gene is TRBD1 (6 bases). V was shortened by 5 bases and J by 2 bases, with 19 bases between the two germline ends. CDR1 and CDR2 from the germline V gene are MNHEY and SVGEGT. The CDR3 sequence is 16 residues long.

V and J are TRBV12-3 or TRBV12-4 and TRBJ2-5; D is possibly TRBD1 (6 bases). The CDR3 consists of 14 residues. Trimming left V 3 bases short and J 2 bases short, with 10 bases between. CDR3 nucleotide sequence: TGTGCCAGCAGTTTCACCGGACAGCAAGAGACCCAGTACTTC. Translation gives CASSFTGQQETQYF.

The chain links TRBV7-2 to TRBJ2-1; D is possibly TRBD1 or TRBD2 (5 bases each). This CDR3 contains 16 residues. Germline V CDR1 and CDR2: SGHTA, FQGNSA. V was trimmed by 0 bases and J by 4 bases, leaving 13 bases between them. CDR3 DNA sequence: TGTGCCAGCAGCTTAGCTGGGGGACCCCTTTACAATGAGCAGTTCTTC. It translates to CASSLAGGPLYNEQFF.

V usage is TRBV7-9 and J usage is TRBJ2-2, with 12 bases identical to TRBD2. J gave up 4 bases and V 5 bases, and 14 bases lay outside the gene matches. Germline CDR1 SEHNR, CDR2 FQNEAQ (reference sequence). CDR3 length: 19 amino acids. CDR3 nucleotide sequence: TGTGCCAGCAGCCCACCTCTAGCGGGGGGGCGACTCTCCACCGGGGAGCTGTTTTTT. The encoded protein is CASSPPLAGGRLSTGELFF.

In its sample, this clonotype was seen many times. The V call is TRBV7-6, the J call TRBJ1-2, with 7 bases fitting TRBD1. The CDR3 contains 15 residues. The trim removed 1 base at V and 10 bases at J, leaving 12 bases unmatched. CDR1 and CDR2 from the germline V gene are SGHVS and FNYEAQ. The CDR3 DNA reads TGTGCCAGCAGCTTAGATGTCATCAACAGGGGCGACTACACCTTC. It is translated as CASSLDVINRGDYTF.

This clonotype was found a few times. The chain combines TRBV20-1 with TRBJ1-5; D may be TRBD1 (6 bases). CDR1 and CDR2 (germline): DFQATT, SNEGSKA (reference sequence). CDR3 length: 18 residues. Trimming removed 0 bases at V and 0 bases at J, with 18 bases between. CDR3 protein: CSARDSFGTTYSNQPQHF. The DNA for the CDR3 is TGCAGTGCTAGAGATTCTTTTGGGACAACTTATAGCAATCAGCCCCAGCATTTT.

This clonotype was counted between two and nine times. The rearrangement uses TRBV5-6 and TRBJ2-3; 9 bases line up with TRBD1. Trimming cost V 4 bases and J 3 bases; bases outside gene matches: 6. The CDR3 extends over 15 amino acids. Germline loops: CDR1 SGHDT, CDR2 YYEEEE. This CDR3 reads CASSRDRVRTDTQYF. The CDR3 DNA reads TGTGCCAGCAGCAGGGACAGGGTACGGACAGATACGCAGTATTTT.

As DNA, the CDR3 is TGTGCCAGCAGCCCCCCCGAAAAATCCTACAATGAGCAGTTCTTC. This gives the protein CASSPPEKSYNEQFF. This chain joins TRBV7-4 and TRBJ2-1, with unresolved D. V shed 5 bases and J shed 1 base, with 12 bases lying between them. Germline values: CDR1 SGHVT, CDR2 SQSDAQ. This CDR3 contains 15 residues. The whole variable domain, filled in from reference TRBV7-4 and TRBJ2-1, reads GAGVSQSPRYKVAKRGRDVALRCDSISGHVTLYWYRQTLGQGSEVLTYSQSDAQRDKSGRPSGRFSAERPERSVSTLKIQRTEQGDSAVYLCASSPPEKSYNEQFFGPGTRLTVL.

The chain carries TRBV10-3 and TRBJ1-2; maybe TRBD1 (6 bases). In germline, CDR1 is ENHRY, CDR2 SYGVKD. CDR3 length: 15 residues. Deletions cut 4 bases from V and 3 bases from J, with 15 bases between. CDR3 in amino acids: CAISGRGIGDYGYTF. Written as DNA, the CDR3 is TGTGCCATCAGTGGGAGGGGGATCGGAGACTATGGCTACACCTTC.

A few counts support this clonotype. The chain has TRBV27 and TRBJ2-1; weak D call: TRBD2 (6 bases). V was trimmed by 3 bases and J by 4 bases, leaving 10 bases between them. CDR1 and CDR2 (germline): MNHEY, SMNVEV (reference sequence). The CDR3 loop spans 14 amino acids. Written as DNA, the CDR3 is TGTGCCAGCAGTTTTGCGGGATTTTACAATGAGCAGTTCTTC. Amino acids: CASSFAGFYNEQFF.

This clonotype occurred many times. The rearrangement uses TRBV7-2 and TRBJ2-5; no clear D gene. In germline, CDR1 is SGHTA, CDR2 FQGNSA. Trimming removed 5 bases at V and 4 bases at J, with 8 bases between. The CDR3 is 12 residues long. CDR3 in DNA: TGTGCCAGCAGCCCCCACCCAGAGACCCAGTACTTC. Protein: CASSPHPETQYF. The full variable domain, with the rest looked up from reference TRBV7-2 and TRBJ2-5, is GAGVSQSPSNKVTEKGKDVELRCDPISGHTALYWYRQSLGQGLEFLIYFQGNSAPDKSGLPSDRFSAERTGGSVSTLTIQRTQQEDSAVYLCASSPHPETQYFGPGTRLLVL.

J is TRBJ2-5 and V is TRBV29-1; 12 nucleotides agree with TRBD2. V trimming: 5 bases; J trimming: 4 bases; junction bases outside the gene matches: 8. Germline V gives CDR1 SQVTM, CDR2 ANQGSEA. The CDR3 is 15 amino acids. CDR3 bases: TGCAGCGTTAATGGACTAGCGGGGCGTTCAGAGACCCAGTACTTC. It specifies CSVNGLAGRSETQYF.

Regarding this clonotype: This may arise from a read error, as a much more abundant clone is one base away. The J gene is TRBJ2-3, the V gene TRBV6-1, with 11 bases matching TRBD2. The CDR3 has 14 residues. The junction had 0 bases not matched to a gene; V was cut back by 2 bases and J by 5 bases. CDR1 is MNHNS and CDR2 is SASEGT in the germline V gene. The CDR3 DNA reads TGTGCCAGCAGTGAACTAGCGGGGGGAGATACGCAGTATTTT. It translates to CASSELAGGDTQYF.

In DNA form, the CDR3 reads TGCAGTGCTAGAGAAAAGAACAGGGCCGATTCACCCCTCCACTTT. Protein: CSAREKNRADSPLHF. The chain carries TRBV20-1 and TRBJ1-6; possible D gene TRBD1, 6 bases. V was cut by 0 bases and J by 8 bases, with 14 bases left in between. The CDR3 spans 15 residues. CDR1 and CDR2 from the germline V gene are DFQATT and SNEGSKA (reference sequence).